This is a list of T cell receptor beta chains from one sample in a study of early stage breast cancer tumors. Sequenced by immunoSEQ multiplex PCR; TCRdb stores in-frame clones only, minus some. The table includes approximately 54,000 clones, around 78% detected once. The sample taken for sequencing was blood. The receptors were gathered from a person aged 40 to 50 with breast cancer. Both conserved end residues are part of each CDR3. A D gene is named only where the DNA matches it firmly. Only some rows state a clone size, as once, few, many or a class for expanded clones.

abundance	j_gene	v_gene	d_gene	CDR3aa	CDR3nt
-	TRBJ2-1	TRBV11-3	-	CASSLDPAIPQNEQFF	TGTGCCAGCAGCTTAGATCCGGCGATCCCCCAGAATGAGCAGTTCTTC
-	TRBJ2-5	TRBV6-6	TRBD2	CASSLGGRETQYF	TGTGCCAGCAGTCTTGGCGGGAGAGAGACCCAGTACTTC
-	TRBJ2-2	TRBV11-2	TRBD1	CASSPQGAARAGELFF	TGTGCCAGCAGCCCCCAGGGGGCGGCCCGGGCCGGGGAGCTGTTTTTT
-	TRBJ2-3	TRBV5-1	TRBD2	CASSLVSGTSGDTQYF	TGCGCCAGCAGCTTGGTTTCCGGGACTAGCGGAGATACGCAGTATTTT
-	TRBJ2-2	TRBV9	-	CASSPDLLAPGELFF	TGTGCCAGCAGCCCCGACCTCCTAGCTCCCGGGGAGCTGTTTTTT
-	TRBJ1-1	TRBV19	-	CASSSNSGSEAFF	TGTGCCAGTAGTTCTAACTCGGGATCGGAAGCTTTCTTT
-	TRBJ2-1	TRBV10-2	-	CASKPQDEQFF	TGCGCCAGCAAGCCCCAGGATGAGCAGTTCTTC
-	TRBJ1-1	TRBV9	-	CASSETAIMNTEAFF	TGTGCCAGCAGCGAAACGGCTATCATGAACACTGAAGCTTTCTTT
-	TRBJ1-2	TRBV4-1	-	CASSQDLGSYGYTF	TGCGCCAGCAGCCAAGATCTTGGCAGCTATGGCTACACCTTC
-	TRBJ2-2	TRBV5-1	-	CASSFGTLNTGELFF	TGCGCCAGCAGCTTTGGGACTTTGAACACCGGGGAGCTGTTTTTT
-	TRBJ2-7	TRBV18	-	CASSPSSGLSSYEQYF	TGTGCCAGCTCACCAAGTTCCGGGTTGAGCTCCTACGAGCAGTACTTC
few	TRBJ1-1	TRBV29-1	-	CSVVRSGAEAFF	TGCAGCGTTGTAAGAAGTGGCGCTGAAGCTTTCTTT
few	TRBJ2-3	TRBV11-2	TRBD2	CASSLVVRESTDTQYF	TGTGCCAGCAGCTTAGTTGTGCGGGAGAGCACAGATACGCAGTATTTT
-	TRBJ2-1	TRBV7-6	TRBD2	CASSLGTSNEQFF	TGTGCCAGCAGCTTAGGGACTAGCAATGAGCAGTTCTTC
-	TRBJ2-7	TRBV6-1	TRBD2	CASSLLAGGPHEQYF	TGTGCCAGCAGTTTACTAGCGGGAGGGCCCCACGAGCAGTACTTC
-	TRBJ2-5	TRBV27	-	CASSFGGGIQETQYF	TGTGCCAGCAGTTTCGGAGGTGGGATCCAAGAGACCCAGTACTTC
few	TRBJ2-2	TRBV5-1	-	CASSLAGNTGELFF	TGCGCCAGCAGCTTGGCCGGGAACACCGGGGAGCTGTTTTTT
-	TRBJ2-1	TRBV7-7	-	CASSLTGSSYNEQFF	TGTGCTAGCAGCTTAACCGGGAGCTCCTACAATGAGCAGTTCTTC
-	TRBJ2-7	TRBV11-2	TRBD2	CASSHYSGRAREQYF	TGTGCCAGCAGCCATTATAGCGGGAGGGCGCGAGAGCAGTACTTC
-	TRBJ2-1	TRBV7-9	-	CASREGSYNEQFF	TGTGCCAGCAGAGAGGGCTCCTACAATGAGCAGTTCTTC
-	TRBJ2-7	TRBV7-9	TRBD2	CASSLGLAGEEQYF	TGTGCCAGCAGCTTGGGACTAGCGGGAGAAGAGCAGTACTTC
-	TRBJ2-3	TRBV18	TRBD1	CASSEDRGEDTQYF	TGTGCCAGCTCTGAAGACAGGGGGGAAGATACGCAGTATTTT
few	TRBJ1-3	TRBV18	-	CASSQNRPGAGNTIYF	TGTGCCAGCTCACAGAACAGGCCCGGGGCTGGAAACACCATATATTTT
-	TRBJ1-1	TRBV7-9	TRBD1	CASSSTRGLWNTEAFF	TGTGCCAGCAGCTCTACCAGGGGGTTGTGGAACACTGAAGCTTTCTTT
few	TRBJ2-7	TRBV19	TRBD1	CASSRSTGGSYEQYF	TGTGCCAGCAGTAGAAGCACAGGGGGCTCCTACGAGCAGTACTTC
-	TRBJ2-1	TRBV19	TRBD2	CASSHTSGRGNEQFF	TGTGCCAGTAGTCACACTAGCGGGAGGGGAAATGAGCAGTTCTTC
-	TRBJ1-2	TRBV30	-	CAHARGGYGYTF	TGTGCCCACGCGCGTGGGGGGTATGGCTACACCTTC
few	TRBJ1-1	TRBV11-3	-	CASSRGVSEAFF	TGTGCCAGCAGTCGCGGGGTTTCTGAAGCTTTCTTT
-	TRBJ2-3	TRBV7-3	-	CASSSLVPPDTQYF	TGTGCCAGCAGCTCGTTGGTCCCCCCAGATACGCAGTATTTT
-	TRBJ2-4	TRBV5-1	-	CASSPLGSGAKNIQYF	TGCGCCAGCAGCCCCCTGGGGTCGGGAGCCAAAAACATTCAGTACTTC
-	TRBJ1-5	TRBV6-1	-	CASSEANDQPQHF	TGTGCCAGCAGTGAAGCCAACGATCAGCCCCAGCATTTT
-	TRBJ2-7	TRBV18	-	CASSITGYPYEQYF	TGTGCCAGCTCCATAACAGGGTACCCCTACGAGCAGTACTTC
-	TRBJ2-3	TRBV19	TRBD1	CASRRQGADTQYF	TGTGCCAGTAGACGTCAGGGGGCTGATACGCAGTATTTT
-	TRBJ2-3	TRBV6-5	-	CASSYSIATSTDTQYF	TGTGCCAGCAGTTACTCGATAGCGACTAGCACAGATACGCAGTATTTT
few	TRBJ1-1	TRBV2	-	CASSEGRNTEAFF	TGTGCCAGCAGTGAGGGGAGGAACACTGAAGCTTTCTTT
-	TRBJ2-3	TRBV11-3	TRBD2	CASSPQTSGIGADTQYF	TGTGCCAGCAGCCCTCAGACTAGCGGGATTGGGGCAGATACGCAGTATTTT
once	TRBJ1-1	TRBV11-2	-	CASSLWRRTEAFF	TGTGCCAGCAGCTTATGGAGGAGGACTGAAGCTTTCTTT
-	TRBJ2-1	TRBV5-1	-	CATSQRADRGEQFF	TGCGCCACCAGCCAGAGGGCGGATCGGGGTGAGCAGTTCTTC
-	TRBJ2-1	TRBV11-3	-	CASSSMTVNEQFF	TGTGCCAGCAGCTCAATGACAGTAAATGAGCAGTTCTTC
-	TRBJ2-5	TRBV7-9	TRBD2	CASSLGVASGNQETQYF	TGTGCCAGCAGCTTAGGAGTTGCTAGCGGGAACCAAGAGACCCAGTACTTC
few	TRBJ1-1	TRBV5-4	-	CASSPDRVGTEAFF	TGTGCCAGCAGCCCCGACCGGGTCGGAACTGAAGCTTTCTTT
once	TRBJ2-2	TRBV18	TRBD2	CASSPRLAEGTGELFF	TGTGCCAGCTCACCTAGACTAGCGGAGGGAACCGGGGAGCTGTTTTTT
-	TRBJ1-3	TRBV4-2	-	CASSRGTVSGNTIYF	TGTGCCAGCAGCCGCGGGACGGTCTCTGGAAACACCATATATTTT
few	TRBJ1-5	TRBV5-1	-	CASSLSGDNQPQHF	TGCGCCAGCAGCTTGAGCGGTGACAATCAGCCCCAGCATTTT
-	TRBJ2-2	TRBV5-8	-	CASQGLANTGELFF	TGTGCCAGCCAGGGGTTAGCGAACACCGGGGAGCTGTTTTTT
-	TRBJ2-1	TRBV28	TRBD2	CASSVTSGRALEQFF	TGTGCCAGCAGTGTAACTAGCGGGAGGGCCCTTGAGCAGTTCTTC
-	TRBJ2-3	TRBV4-2	TRBD2	CASSQASGIADTQYF	TGTGCCAGCAGCCAAGCTAGCGGGATTGCAGATACGCAGTATTTT
-	TRBJ1-4	TRBV6-1	-	CASRIQGVRREKLFF	TGTGCCAGCAGGATACAGGGAGTGCGGAGGGAAAAACTGTTTTTT
-	TRBJ1-4	TRBV30	-	CAWSGQKLFF	TGTGCCTGGAGTGGGCAAAAACTGTTTTTT
-	TRBJ2-1	TRBV20-1	-	CSVNLYNEQFF	TGCAGTGTTAATCTTTACAATGAGCAGTTCTTC
-	TRBJ2-7	TRBV30	-	CASKSPVAGSNYEQYF	TGTGCCTCCAAATCCCCAGTGGCGGGATCGAACTACGAGCAGTACTTC
few	TRBJ2-7	TRBV4-1	-	CASSQDVGEQYF	TGCGCCAGCAGCCAAGATGTGGGGGAGCAGTACTTC
few	TRBJ1-2	TRBV9	-	CASSVATGTRIPYGYTF	TGTGCCAGCAGCGTAGCCACTGGGACACGCATCCCGTATGGCTACACCTTC
-	TRBJ2-3	TRBV5-1	TRBD2	CASSSSREGLTDTQYF	TGCGCCAGCAGCAGTAGCCGGGAGGGACTCACAGATACGCAGTATTTT
-	TRBJ2-2	TRBV27	TRBD1	CASRVTFQGATGELFF	TGTGCCAGCAGGGTAACTTTTCAGGGGGCGACCGGGGAGCTGTTTTTT